This is a list of T cell receptor beta chains from one sample in a study of tumor-infiltrating lymphocytes in oesophageal squamous cell carcinoma. TCRdb used MiXCR to reprocess the PCR reads, holding one entry per CDR3 protein. Of around 19,000 distinct CDR3 sequences in the sample, around 48% were seen once. Material: normal esophageal tissue next to the tumor. The source of these receptors is a female donor with esophageal squamous cell carcinoma. Both conserved end residues are part of each CDR3. The order of the fields is CDR3 length, D gene, J gene, clone size, V gene, CDR3 DNA, CDR3 protein. A D gene is named only where the DNA matches it firmly. Clone size, where shown, is once, few, many, or a class for clones that have expanded.

cdr3_length: 15
d_call: NA
j_call: TRBJ2-5
clone_size: NA
v_call: TRBV12-3/TRBV12-4
cdr3_nt: TGTGCCAGCAGTTTGAACGGGGGTGGACAAGAGACCCAGTACTTC
cdr3_aa: CASSLNGGGQETQYF

cdr3_length: 13
d_call: NA
j_call: TRBJ2-3
clone_size: NA
v_call: TRBV6-5
cdr3_nt: TGTGCCAGCAGTTACTTCTGGACCGATACGCAGTATTTT
cdr3_aa: CASSYFWTDTQYF

cdr3_length: 12
d_call: NA
j_call: TRBJ2-7
clone_size: few
v_call: TRBV7-2
cdr3_nt: TGTGCCAGCAGCTTAGGGCAATACGAGCAGTACTTC
cdr3_aa: CASSLGQYEQYF

cdr3_length: 16
d_call: NA
j_call: TRBJ1-1
clone_size: few
v_call: TRBV28
cdr3_nt: TGTGCCAGCAGTCCGTATGCCGGGACAATGAACACTGAAGCTTTCTTT
cdr3_aa: CASSPYAGTMNTEAFF

cdr3_length: 16
d_call: NA
j_call: TRBJ2-1
clone_size: few
v_call: TRBV7-3
cdr3_nt: TGTGCCAGCAGCTTAAGAGCTAGCAAGGGTTGGGATGAGCAGTTCTTC
cdr3_aa: CASSLRASKGWDEQFF

cdr3_length: 13
d_call: NA
j_call: TRBJ2-3
clone_size: NA
v_call: TRBV7-2
cdr3_nt: TGTGCCAGCAGCCCCAATGAGCGAGATACGCAGTATTTT
cdr3_aa: CASSPNERDTQYF

cdr3_length: 12
d_call: NA
j_call: TRBJ1-1
clone_size: many
v_call: TRBV5-6
cdr3_nt: TGTGCCAGCAAGAGAGGGGGAACTGAAGCTTTCTTT
cdr3_aa: CASKRGGTEAFF

cdr3_length: 13
d_call: NA
j_call: TRBJ2-7
clone_size: few
v_call: TRBV10-3
cdr3_nt: TGTGCCATCGAGGGACCGCAATCCTACGAGCAGTACTTC
cdr3_aa: CAIEGPQSYEQYF

cdr3_length: 18
d_call: TRBD2
j_call: TRBJ2-5
clone_size: NA
v_call: TRBV7-6
cdr3_nt: TGTGCCAGCAGCCAAACAGCGGGGGGGGCTAGCGGGTTTAATGAGCAGTACTTC
cdr3_aa: CASSQTAGGASGFNEQYF

cdr3_length: 16
d_call: TRBD1
j_call: TRBJ2-2
clone_size: NA
v_call: TRBV27
cdr3_nt: TGTGCCAGCAGGGGTGGGGACAGGGGAGACACCGGGGAGCTGTTTTTT
cdr3_aa: CASRGGDRGDTGELFF

cdr3_length: 18
d_call: TRBD1
j_call: TRBJ1-5
clone_size: many
v_call: TRBV10-1
cdr3_nt: TGCGCCAGCCCCCTGCAGGGACAGGGCGGGTATAGCAATCAGCCCCAGCATTTT
cdr3_aa: CASPLQGQGGYSNQPQHF

cdr3_length: 14
d_call: NA
j_call: TRBJ1-2
clone_size: many
v_call: TRBV28
cdr3_nt: TGTGCCGGCCGCCGGGAAGGGGCCAGCTATGGCTACACCTTC
cdr3_aa: CAGRREGASYGYTF

cdr3_length: 16
d_call: TRBD2
j_call: TRBJ2-5
clone_size: many
v_call: TRBV7-2
cdr3_nt: TGTGCCAGCAGCTCCTCCGGGACTAGCGGTCCTGGGGCCCAGTACTTC
cdr3_aa: CASSSSGTSGPGAQYF

cdr3_length: 15
d_call: TRBD1
j_call: TRBJ2-7
clone_size: NA
v_call: TRBV18
cdr3_nt: TGTGCCAGCTCACCACCGGGACAGGCGAGCCACGAGCAGTACTTC
cdr3_aa: CASSPPGQASHEQYF

cdr3_length: 13
d_call: NA
j_call: TRBJ1-2
clone_size: NA
v_call: TRBV2
cdr3_nt: TGTGCCAGCAGTGAAGCGGTTGTCTATGGCTACACCTTC
cdr3_aa: CASSEAVVYGYTF

cdr3_length: 14
d_call: TRBD1
j_call: TRBJ1-3
clone_size: many
v_call: TRBV19
cdr3_nt: TGTGCCACTGGGAGAACAGGGGGCATCGTCGCCATATATTTT
cdr3_aa: CATGRTGGIVAIYF

cdr3_length: 15
d_call: TRBD1
j_call: TRBJ2-3
clone_size: NA
v_call: TRBV28
cdr3_nt: TGTGCCAGCACCGCCGGGACAGGGAGAACAGATACGCAGTATTTT
cdr3_aa: CASTAGTGRTDTQYF

cdr3_length: 13
d_call: NA
j_call: TRBJ2-6
clone_size: NA
v_call: TRBV7-4
cdr3_nt: TGTGCCAGCAGCTTAGCTGGGGCCAACGTCCTGACTTTC
cdr3_aa: CASSLAGANVLTF

cdr3_length: 14
d_call: NA
j_call: TRBJ2-5
clone_size: NA
v_call: TRBV12-3/TRBV12-4
cdr3_nt: TGTGCCAGCAGTCCGGGACCCGCGGATTCACCCCTCCACTTC
cdr3_aa: CASSPGPADSPLHF

cdr3_length: 16
d_call: TRBD1
j_call: TRBJ1-3
clone_size: NA
v_call: TRBV19
cdr3_nt: TGTGCCAGCCAGATGTGGGACAGGACCTCTGGAAACACCATATATTTT
cdr3_aa: CASQMWDRTSGNTIYF

cdr3_length: 13
d_call: NA
j_call: TRBJ1-1
clone_size: many
v_call: TRBV10-1
cdr3_nt: TGCGCCAGCAGCCCCGGGACCGTTTTAAAAGCTTTCTTT
cdr3_aa: CASSPGTVLKAFF

cdr3_length: 14
d_call: NA
j_call: TRBJ2-1
clone_size: NA
v_call: TRBV7-3
cdr3_nt: TGTGCCAGCAGCCCCCTAGGGGGAAACAATGAGCAGTTCTTC
cdr3_aa: CASSPLGGNNEQFF

cdr3_length: 14
d_call: NA
j_call: TRBJ1-2
clone_size: NA
v_call: TRBV28
cdr3_nt: TGTGCCAGCAGACACCAGGGCTCCGAACATGGCTACACCTTC
cdr3_aa: CASRHQGSEHGYTF

cdr3_length: 14
d_call: TRBD1
j_call: TRBJ2-1
clone_size: NA
v_call: TRBV7-9
cdr3_nt: TGTGCCGGTCAAGGGACAGGCGGAACGACTGAGCAGTTCTTC
cdr3_aa: CAGQGTGGTTEQFF

cdr3_length: 15
d_call: TRBD1
j_call: TRBJ2-3
clone_size: NA
v_call: TRBV12-3/TRBV12-4
cdr3_nt: TGTGCCAGCAGTTCCGGACAGGGGTACGCAGATACGCAGTATTTT
cdr3_aa: CASSSGQGYADTQYF

cdr3_length: 14
d_call: NA
j_call: TRBJ2-7
clone_size: NA
v_call: TRBV19
cdr3_nt: TGTGCCAGTAGTCCCCAGACTACCAGCTACGAGCAGTACTTC
cdr3_aa: CASSPQTTSYEQYF

cdr3_length: 14
d_call: TRBD1
j_call: TRBJ2-5
clone_size: NA
v_call: TRBV11-3
cdr3_nt: TGTGCCAGCAGCCAGACAGGGGCAAGGGAGACCCAGTACTTC
cdr3_aa: CASSQTGARETQYF

cdr3_length: 15
d_call: NA
j_call: TRBJ2-4
clone_size: NA
v_call: TRBV7-6
cdr3_nt: TGTGCCAGCAGCTTAGAGGCGGGATGGGAAAACATTCAGTACTTC
cdr3_aa: CASSLEAGWENIQYF

cdr3_length: 16
d_call: NA
j_call: TRBJ2-3
clone_size: many
v_call: TRBV19
cdr3_nt: TGTGCCAGTAGTAACCCACAGAGCCCTAGCACAGATACGCAGTATTTT
cdr3_aa: CASSNPQSPSTDTQYF

cdr3_length: 15
d_call: TRBD2
j_call: TRBJ2-7
clone_size: NA
v_call: TRBV7-2
cdr3_nt: TGTGCCAGCAGCGGTTACGGGACTAGAGGCATAGAGCAGTACTTC
cdr3_aa: CASSGYGTRGIEQYF

cdr3_length: 15
d_call: TRBD1
j_call: TRBJ2-5
clone_size: NA
v_call: TRBV24-1
cdr3_nt: TGTGCCACCAGTGACCCCGGACAGGTCCAAGAGACCCAGTACTTC
cdr3_aa: CATSDPGQVQETQYF

cdr3_length: 12
d_call: NA
j_call: TRBJ2-1
clone_size: many
v_call: TRBV24-1
cdr3_nt: TGTGCCACCCAAGATGACGGCGTGGGTCAGTTCTTC
cdr3_aa: CATQDDGVGQFF

cdr3_length: 13
d_call: NA
j_call: TRBJ1-4
clone_size: NA
v_call: TRBV6-6
cdr3_nt: TGTGCCAGCAGTTACGACATAGGGGAAAAACTGTTTTTT
cdr3_aa: CASSYDIGEKLFF

cdr3_length: 12
d_call: NA
j_call: TRBJ2-7
clone_size: NA
v_call: TRBV10-2
cdr3_nt: TGCGCCACAGGCGGAAAACGGAACGAGCAGTACTTC
cdr3_aa: CATGGKRNEQYF

cdr3_length: 15
d_call: NA
j_call: TRBJ2-3
clone_size: NA
v_call: TRBV7-9
cdr3_nt: TGTGCCAGCAGCACTAGGGGGGGAGGGGGAGATACGCAGTATTTT
cdr3_aa: CASSTRGGGGDTQYF

cdr3_length: 17
d_call: TRBD2
j_call: TRBJ2-3
clone_size: NA
v_call: TRBV7-6
cdr3_nt: TGTGCCAGCAGCCCGGCGGAGCTAGCGGGATACACAGATACGCAGTATTTT
cdr3_aa: CASSPAELAGYTDTQYF

cdr3_length: 14
d_call: NA
j_call: TRBJ1-1
clone_size: many
v_call: TRBV6-1
cdr3_nt: TGTGCCACTGACAGGAACGGTCGGGACACTGAAGCTTTCTTT
cdr3_aa: CATDRNGRDTEAFF

cdr3_length: 15
d_call: NA
j_call: TRBJ2-1
clone_size: many
v_call: TRBV5-1
cdr3_nt: TGCGCCAGCAGCCCAGGGGGAGGCTCCTACAATGAGCAGTTCTTC
cdr3_aa: CASSPGGGSYNEQFF

cdr3_length: 12
d_call: NA
j_call: TRBJ2-5
clone_size: NA
v_call: TRBV6-1
cdr3_nt: TGTGCCAGCAGTGAAGCGCGAGAGACCCAGTACTTC
cdr3_aa: CASSEARETQYF

cdr3_length: 13
d_call: NA
j_call: TRBJ1-1
clone_size: NA
v_call: TRBV7-3
cdr3_nt: TGTGCCAGCAGCCAGGGACCGAACACTGAAGCTTTCTTT
cdr3_aa: CASSQGPNTEAFF

cdr3_length: 21
d_call: NA
j_call: TRBJ1-2
clone_size: many
v_call: TRBV7-8
cdr3_nt: TGTGCCAGCAGCTCCTATGAATACCCCGGGACGGCCACGACTAAATTCTATGGCTACACCTTC
cdr3_aa: CASSSYEYPGTATTKFYGYTF

cdr3_length: 16
d_call: TRBD2
j_call: TRBJ2-1
clone_size: NA
v_call: TRBV7-3
cdr3_nt: TGTGCCAGCAGCTACCTACTAGCGGGGGGGCTCAATGAGCAGTTCTTC
cdr3_aa: CASSYLLAGGLNEQFF

cdr3_length: 12
d_call: NA
j_call: TRBJ2-1
clone_size: NA
v_call: TRBV27
cdr3_nt: TGTGCCAGCATCCGGCGGGACAATGAGCAGTTCTTC
cdr3_aa: CASIRRDNEQFF

cdr3_length: 15
d_call: NA
j_call: TRBJ2-1
clone_size: NA
v_call: TRBV7-8
cdr3_nt: TGTGCCAGCAGCTTAGTCGGGCAGGTCAACAATGAGCAGTTCTTC
cdr3_aa: CASSLVGQVNNEQFF

cdr3_length: 16
d_call: TRBD2
j_call: TRBJ2-3
clone_size: many
v_call: TRBV24-1
cdr3_nt: TGTGCCACCAGTGATCCGATAGCGGGAGTGCGGCATACGCAGTATTTT
cdr3_aa: CATSDPIAGVRHTQYF

cdr3_length: 14
d_call: TRBD1
j_call: TRBJ2-7
clone_size: many
v_call: TRBV11-2
cdr3_nt: TGTGCCAGCAGCTCCGGACAGGGGCACTACGAGCAGTACTTC
cdr3_aa: CASSSGQGHYEQYF

cdr3_length: 13
d_call: TRBD1
j_call: TRBJ1-6
clone_size: few
v_call: TRBV19
cdr3_nt: TGTGCCAGTAGTGGGACAGGGGTTTCACCCCTCCACTTT
cdr3_aa: CASSGTGVSPLHF